The source of this T cell receptor (beta chain) is a study of response to subunit inactivated influenza vaccine. Regarding the study as a whole: The authors offered the suggestion that each seasonal influenza vaccination recruits few new T cells.

A few counts support this clonotype. As yet, its antigen is unknown. V was trimmed by 7 bases and J by 0 bases, leaving 15 bases between them. Germline assignment: CDR1 SQVTM and CDR2 ANQGSEA. This CDR3 comprises 14 residues. TCRdb itself ran the RT-PCR reads through MiXCR, one entry per CDR3 protein. This sample carries some 640,000 distinct CDR3 sequences, around 13% of them seen once, and the ten largest clones take 5.5% to 7%. This chain joins TRBV29-1 and TRBJ1-1; D unresolved. Material: PBMCs from blood, obtained about 14 days before vaccination. This clonotype was obtained from a man aged 50 to 60 who received an inactivated influenza vaccine. The CDR3 reads CSAKYPVMNTEAFF. DNA of the CDR3: TGCAGCGCCAAGTACCCTGTAATGAACACTGAAGCTTTCTTT. Full variable domain (outside the CDR3, taken from reference TRBV29-1 and TRBJ1-1): SAVISQKPSRDICQRGTSLTIQCQVDSQVTMMFWYRQQPGQSLTLIATANQGSEATYESGFVIDKFPISRPNLTFSTLTVSNMSPEDSSIYLCSAKYPVMNTEAFFGQGTRLTVV.